This TCR beta chain was retrieved from a study of OX40 agonist ivuxolimab in advanced cancers. Study results and caveats: Average numbers of expanded clones were greater in CD8+ T cells than in CD4+.

Data came from immunoSEQ multiplex PCR; TCRdb stores just in-frame clones and leaves some out. Of 70,000 to 95,000 clones listed, nearly 95% were seen once; the top ten hold about 20%. Autoimmune disease history or systemic immunosuppression disqualified patients. On this clone: Antigen unknown.

The CDR3 sequence is 16 residues long. The V segment lost 5 bases and the J segment 2 bases; nucleotides outside the gene matches: 11. Germline CDR1 and CDR2: SGHVS and FQNEAQ. This TCR was sampled from an adult with an advanced solid tumor such as melanoma, head and neck, liver or kidney cancer. The chain joins TRBV7-8 to TRBJ2-7; 8 bases line up with TRBD1. The source material was CD4+ or CD8+ T cells sorted from blood, sampled in a trial of the OX40 agonist ivuxolimab. The CDR3 here is CASSRSPGQGTYEQYF. CDR3 DNA: TGTGCCAGCAGCCGCTCCCCCGGACAGGGCACCTACGAGCAGTACTTC.